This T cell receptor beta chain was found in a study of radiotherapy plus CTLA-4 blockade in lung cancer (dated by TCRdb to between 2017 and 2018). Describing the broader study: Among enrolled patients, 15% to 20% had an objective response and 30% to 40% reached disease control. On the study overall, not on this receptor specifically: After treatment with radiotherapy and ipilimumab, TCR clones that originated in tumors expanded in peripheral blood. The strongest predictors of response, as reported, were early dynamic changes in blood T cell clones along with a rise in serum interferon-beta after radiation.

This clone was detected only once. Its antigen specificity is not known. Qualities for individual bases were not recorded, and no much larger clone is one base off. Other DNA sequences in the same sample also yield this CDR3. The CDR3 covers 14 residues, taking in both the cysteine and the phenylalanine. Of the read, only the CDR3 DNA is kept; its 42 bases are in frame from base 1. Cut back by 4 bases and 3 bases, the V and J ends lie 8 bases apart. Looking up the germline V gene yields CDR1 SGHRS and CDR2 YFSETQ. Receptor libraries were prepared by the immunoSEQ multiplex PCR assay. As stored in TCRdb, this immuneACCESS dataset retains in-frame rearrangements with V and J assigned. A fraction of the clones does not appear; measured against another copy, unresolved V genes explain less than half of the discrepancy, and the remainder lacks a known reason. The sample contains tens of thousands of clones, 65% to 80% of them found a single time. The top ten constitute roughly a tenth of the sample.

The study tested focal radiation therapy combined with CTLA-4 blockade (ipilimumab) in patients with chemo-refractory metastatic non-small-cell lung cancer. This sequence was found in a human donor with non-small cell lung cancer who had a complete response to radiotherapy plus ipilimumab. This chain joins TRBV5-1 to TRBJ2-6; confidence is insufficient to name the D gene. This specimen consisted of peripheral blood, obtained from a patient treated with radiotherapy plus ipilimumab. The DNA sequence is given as TGCGCCAGCAGCGAAGGTGGTGGGGCCAACGTCCTGACTTTC. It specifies CASSEGGGANVLTF.